This T cell receptor (beta chain) comes out of a study of T cell responses to AZD1222 COVID-19 vaccine. Overall study context: Pooled together were second doses at about 4 or about 12 weeks.

This table comes from immunoSEQ multiplex PCR, and its TCRdb copy is limited to in-frame clones, with some not included. The table lists around 120,000 clones, 92% of them singletons, with 0.8% to 1.1% in the top ten. Germline V CDR1 and CDR2: SEHNR, FQNEAQ (reference sequence). The CDR3 extends over 18 amino acids. Trimming removed 2 bases from V and 4 bases from J; junction bases left unmatched: 7. Study-wide points: Spike-specific TCR breadth and depth were elevated following two AZD1222 doses. Within unmutated variant regions lay the reported targets of nearly half of spike-specific TCRs. Donors were largely white British and mainly female; clonal diversity was possibly underestimated.

About this clone: Antigen specificity is unknown.

The chain uses TRBV7-9 and TRBJ2-1; TRBD2 aligns across 14 bases. The TCR sequence derives from an adult in good health. The specimen comprised peripheral blood, sampled on day 0 of AZD1222 vaccination. CDR3 protein: CASSLRPRLAGGYNEQFF. The CDR3 region has the DNA TGTGCCAGCAGCTTACGGCCGAGACTAGCGGGAGGGTACAATGAGCAGTTCTTC.